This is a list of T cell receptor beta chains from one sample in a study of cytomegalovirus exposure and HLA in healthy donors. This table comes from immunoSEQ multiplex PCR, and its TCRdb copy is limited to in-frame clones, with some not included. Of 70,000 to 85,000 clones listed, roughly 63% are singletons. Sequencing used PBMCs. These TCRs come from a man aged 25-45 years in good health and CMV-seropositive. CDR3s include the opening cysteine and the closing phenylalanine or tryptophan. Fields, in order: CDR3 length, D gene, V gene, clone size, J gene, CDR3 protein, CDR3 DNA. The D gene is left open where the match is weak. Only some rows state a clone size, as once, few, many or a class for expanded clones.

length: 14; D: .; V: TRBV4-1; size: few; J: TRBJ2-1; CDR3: CASSQEPRDNEQFF; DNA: TGCGCCAGCAGCCAAGAGCCTCGGGACAATGAGCAGTTCTTC
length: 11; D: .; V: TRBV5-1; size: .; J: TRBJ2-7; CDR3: CASSLRDEQYF; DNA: TGCGCCAGCAGTCTCCGGGACGAGCAGTACTTC
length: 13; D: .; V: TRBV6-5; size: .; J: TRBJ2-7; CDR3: CASREGGTYEQYF; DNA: TGTGCCAGCAGAGAGGGCGGTACCTACGAGCAGTACTTC
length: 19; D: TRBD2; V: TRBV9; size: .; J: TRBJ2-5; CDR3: CASSDNPGTSGAKRKTQYF; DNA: TGTGCCAGCAGCGATAATCCAGGGACTAGCGGGGCTAAGCGGAAGACCCAGTACTTC
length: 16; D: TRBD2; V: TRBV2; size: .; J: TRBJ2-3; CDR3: CASSATREGSTDTQYF; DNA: TGTGCCAGCAGTGCCACCCGGGAGGGGAGCACAGATACGCAGTATTTT
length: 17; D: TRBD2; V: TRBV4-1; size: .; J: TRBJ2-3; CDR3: CASSQQGSGMITDTQYF; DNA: TGCGCCAGCAGCCAACAGGGTAGCGGGATGATCACAGATACGCAGTATTTT
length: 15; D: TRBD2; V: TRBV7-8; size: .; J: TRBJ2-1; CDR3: CASSGQRELRNEQFF; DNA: TGTGCCAGCAGTGGTCAGCGGGAGTTGAGGAATGAGCAGTTCTTC
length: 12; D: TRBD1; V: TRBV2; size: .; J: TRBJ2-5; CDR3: CASSGQGETQYF; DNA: TGTGCCAGCAGTGGACAGGGGGAGACCCAGTACTTC
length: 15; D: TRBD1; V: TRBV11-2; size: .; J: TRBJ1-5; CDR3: CASSSGTGANQPQHF; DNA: TGTGCCAGCAGCTCCGGGACAGGGGCGAATCAGCCCCAGCATTTT
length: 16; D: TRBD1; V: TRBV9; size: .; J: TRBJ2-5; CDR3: CASSVDTGQGGETQYF; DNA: TGTGCCAGCAGCGTAGACACGGGACAGGGAGGAGAGACCCAGTACTTC
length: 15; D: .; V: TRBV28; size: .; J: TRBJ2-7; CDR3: CASRVEQGSSYEQYF; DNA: TGTGCCAGCAGGGTTGAGCAGGGGAGCTCCTACGAGCAGTACTTC
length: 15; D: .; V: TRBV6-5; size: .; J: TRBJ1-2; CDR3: CASSQNYRDFYGYTF; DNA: TGTGCCAGCAGTCAAAACTACAGGGATTTCTATGGCTACACCTTC